The present entry profiles one T cell receptor (beta chain) with its context. Recruitment covered about two dozen US areas and drew participants whose ages spanned roughly 18 to 100 years. These data belong to a study of blood T cell repertoires in COVID-19. In the original analysis: The assay estimated nucleated cells by amplifying reference gene primers. Produced via immunoSEQ multiplex PCR; TCRdb's table is partial and in-frame only. V and J calls and clone size follow that table, whereas D and trimming were derived from the DNA. The sample records roughly 300,000 clones, more than 75% being singletons. The TCR originated in a woman under 40 who had recovered from COVID-19. The source material was PBMCs or T cells enriched from blood (not recorded which).

CDR3 loop: CASSYVGTGVNTEAFF. Here the CDR3 DNA reads TGTGCCAGCAGTTATGTCGGGACAGGGGTTAACACTGAAGCTTTCTTT. This chain joins TRBV6-5 and TRBJ1-1; 10 bases line up with TRBD1. Trimming at V came to 3 bases and at J to 2 bases, leaving 6 bases not matched to a gene. The CDR3 runs to 16 residues. The germline CDR1 and CDR2 sequences are MNHEY and SVGAGI.